A single sample is the source of the 18 T cell receptor beta chains below, sequenced in a study of blood T cell repertoires in COVID-19. Sequenced by immunoSEQ multiplex PCR; TCRdb stores in-frame clones only, minus some. The table includes some 260,000 clones, about four fifths detected once. Source material: peripheral blood. These receptors were taken from a woman under 30 with acute or convalescent COVID-19.

The chain couples TRBV27 to TRBJ2-5, with D perhaps matching TRBD1 (5 bases). Germline V gene lookup returns CDR1 MNHEY and CDR2 SMNVEV (reference sequence). The CDR3 covers 15 residues. V was pared by 3 bases and J by 5 bases, with 16 bases between. This chain's CDR3 is CASSFRAPGLETQYF. CDR3 DNA sequence: TGTGCCAGCAGTTTCCGCGCCCCAGGGTTGGAGACCCAGTACTTC.

The chain is built from TRBV5-1 and TRBJ1-1; tentatively, D is TRBD1 (6 bases). Per germline, CDR1 SGHRS and CDR2 YFSETQ. The CDR3 covers 15 residues. V lost 5 bases to trimming and J lost 3 bases, with 17 bases between them. In DNA form, the CDR3 reads TGCGCCAGCAGAGATCAAACAGGGCCCCACACTGAAGCTTTCTTT. It translates to CASRDQTGPHTEAFF.

This clone was picked up a small number of times. This chain joins TRBV7-2 and TRBJ1-6; D not resolved. The germline V and J ends were trimmed by 1 base and 5 bases, with 9 bases remaining between them. Germline V gives CDR1 SGHTA, CDR2 FQGNSA. This CDR3 has 15 amino acids. Written as DNA, the CDR3 is TGTGCCAGCAGCTTAGTTCCGGGGAATAATTCACCCCTCCACTTT. This gives the protein CASSLVPGNNSPLHF.

The chain is built from TRBV29-1 and TRBJ2-1, with 12 bases that match TRBD2. This CDR3 is 14 amino acids long. Losses at the gene ends were 5 bases for V and 7 bases for J; bases not matched to a gene: 6. Germline V gene lookup returns CDR1 SQVTM and CDR2 ANQGSEA. This CDR3 is CSVRTSGAQNEQFF. Here the CDR3 DNA reads TGCAGCGTTCGGACTAGCGGGGCCCAGAATGAGCAGTTCTTC.

The CDR3 DNA reads as TGTGCCAGCAGCCCTATGACTAGCGGGAGAGGAGAGCAGTACTTC. This translates into CASSPMTSGRGEQYF. This rearrangement joins TRBV27 to TRBJ2-7; 12 bases line up with TRBD2. CDR1 MNHEY and CDR2 SMNVEV come from the germline V gene (reference sequence). CDR3 length: 15 amino acids. With 6 bases clipped from V and 7 bases from J, the junction kept 10 bases outside the gene matches.

This clone was recorded only once. The chain uses TRBV27 and TRBJ2-7, with 8 bases fitting TRBD1. Germline V gene lookup returns CDR1 MNHEY and CDR2 SMNVEV (reference sequence). After removal of 2 bases from V and 7 bases from J, the junction contained 7 bases not matched to a gene. This CDR3 is 14 amino acids long. CDR3 region: CASSLVDRAGEQYF. The CDR3 DNA sequence: TGTGCCAGCAGTTTAGTGGACAGGGCGGGGGAGCAGTACTTC.

The genes are TRBV7-9 and TRBJ1-3, with D hard to call. V was cut by 2 bases and J by 4 bases, with 3 bases left in between. Germline V gene sequence: CDR1 SEHNR, CDR2 FQNEAQ (reference sequence). CDR3 length equals 12 residues. The CDR3 sequence: CASSLSGNTIYF. The CDR3 DNA is TGTGCCAGCAGCTTATCGGGAAACACCATATATTTT. The variable domain in full, completed from reference TRBV7-9 and TRBJ1-3, reads DTGVSQNPRHKITKRGQNVTFRCDPISEHNRLYWYRQTLGQGPEFLTYFQNEAQLEKSRLLSDRFSAERPKGSFSTLEIQRTEQGDSAMYLCASSLSGNTIYFGEGSWLTVV.

The chain joins TRBV5-6 to TRBJ1-2; D is undetermined. The CDR3 has 12 amino acids. Looked up from germline, CDR1 is SGHDT and CDR2 is YYEEEE. With 5 bases removed from V and 2 bases from J, the gap between germline ends came to 7 bases. The CDR3 DNA reads TGTGCCAGCAGGGGGAGAAACTATGGCTACACCTTC. Translation gives CASRGRNYGYTF.

The chain recombines TRBV10-1 with TRBJ2-1; 9 nucleotides match TRBD2. The germline CDR1 and CDR2 sequences are WNHNN and SYGVQD (reference sequence). The CDR3 has 16 residues. With 6 bases clipped from V and 8 bases from J, the junction kept 14 bases outside the gene matches. The CDR3 is CASSNRLAGNEHEQFF. Here the CDR3 DNA reads TGCGCCAGCAGCAACCGCCTAGCGGGAAATGAGCATGAGCAGTTCTTC.

This clone has ten or more counts. The genes are TRBV5-1 and TRBJ2-5; TRBD2 is a possible D gene (6 bases). The CDR3 is made up of 14 amino acids. Trimming cost V 4 bases and J 6 bases, with 16 bases left between them. Germline lookup yields CDR1 SGHRS and CDR2 YFSETQ. CDR3 residues: CASSLPVGGKTQYF. The CDR3 DNA is TGCGCCAGCAGCCTTCCCGTTGGGGGGAAGACCCAGTACTTC.

This sequence joins TRBV9 and TRBJ2-1; D is perhaps TRBD2 (5 bases). Trimming cost V 0 bases and J 10 bases, with 8 bases left between them. The CDR3 sequence is 12 residues long. Germline loops: CDR1 SGDLS, CDR2 YYNGEE. The CDR3 DNA follows: TGTGCCAGCAGCGTAGATCCGGGAGAGCAGTTCTTC. Its protein product is CASSVDPGEQFF.

This chain links TRBV28 with TRBJ2-2; TRBD2 might be the D (5 bases). The germline gives CDR1 MDHEN, CDR2 SYDVKM. The CDR3 is 12 amino acids. With 8 bases removed from V and 4 bases from J, the gap between germline ends came to 8 bases. CDR3 bases: TGTGCCAGCGTCGGGGTCACCGGGGAGCTGTTTTTT. Translation gives CASVGVTGELFF.

The CDR3 region is CASSDRAGANVLTF. The CDR3 coding sequence is TGTGCCAGCAGCGACAGGGCTGGGGCCAACGTCCTGACTTTC. The chain joins TRBV5-8 to TRBJ2-6; TRBD1 agrees at 7 bases. V trimming: 4 bases; J trimming: 2 bases; junction bases outside the gene matches: 0. Germline values: CDR1 SGHTS, CDR2 YDEGEE. The CDR3 contains 14 residues.

The chain joins TRBV12-3 or TRBV12-4 to TRBJ2-1, with 9 bases fitting TRBD1. The CDR3 spans 13 residues. After removal of 5 bases from V and 8 bases from J, the junction contained 4 bases not matched to a gene. CDR3 region: CASSGTGGDEQFF. In DNA form, the CDR3 reads TGTGCCAGCAGTGGAACAGGGGGCGATGAGCAGTTCTTC.

The rearrangement links TRBV27 to TRBJ2-7, with 7 bases fitting TRBD1. After removal of 5 bases from V and 3 bases from J, the junction contained 16 bases not matched to a gene. The CDR3 contains 17 residues. Germline V gene sequence: CDR1 MNHEY, CDR2 SMNVEV (reference sequence). DNA of the CDR3: TGTGCCAGCAGTACGGGAACTGACAGGGTGGAGATCTACGAGCAGTACTTC. Protein: CASSTGTDRVEIYEQYF.

The rearrangement joins TRBV27 to TRBJ1-2; 7 nucleotides align to TRBD1. V dropped 6 bases and J dropped 2; count of bases not matched to a gene: 9. The CDR3 contains 15 residues. CDR1 MNHEY and CDR2 SMNVEV come from the germline V gene (reference sequence). The CDR3 reads CASRQTGARNYGYTF. Written as DNA, the CDR3 is TGTGCCAGCAGACAAACAGGGGCGCGAAACTATGGCTACACCTTC.

The chain carries TRBV24-1 and TRBJ2-1, with a possible D match to TRBD1 (6 bases). V lost 4 bases to trimming and J lost 7 bases, with 13 bases between them. This CDR3 has 14 amino acids. Germline V lookup: CDR1 KGHDR, CDR2 SFDVKD. CDR3 nucleotides: TGTGCCACCAGTGACCTATACAGGGAAAATGAGCAGTTCTTC. Its protein is CATSDLYRENEQFF.

The chain uses TRBV13 and TRBJ1-5; 7 bases map to TRBD1. V trimming: 5 bases; J trimming: 3 bases; junction bases outside the gene matches: 4. The CDR3 is 14 amino acids. Germline V lookup: CDR1 PRHDT, CDR2 FYEKMQ (reference sequence). CDR3 DNA: TGTGCCAGCAGCCCCGGACAGGTCAATCAGCCCCAGCATTTT. Translation: CASSPGQVNQPQHF.